Shown below are 28 T cell receptor beta chains from a single sample sequenced in a study of T cells in localized non-small cell lung cancer. TCRdb's table, derived via immunoSEQ multiplex PCR, lists solely in-frame clones and lacks some. Of over 10,000 clones detected, approximately 81% appear once; the ten largest clones hold around a fifth. Material: peripheral blood, obtained before any cancer treatment. These receptors were taken from a male donor at least 60 years old with stage I lung adenocarcinoma.

The rearrangement uses TRBV28 and TRBJ2-2, with D possibly matching TRBD1 (5 bases). The CDR3 is 17 amino acids. V shed 3 bases and J shed 3 bases, with 17 bases lying between them. In germline, CDR1 is MDHEN, CDR2 SYDVKM. CDR3 coding DNA: TGTGCCAGCAGTTTTCAACCCTCCGACAGAGACACCGGGGAGCTGTTTTTT. Translation: CASSFQPSDRDTGELFF.

This clone was recorded only once. The CDR3, as DNA: TGTGCCAGTAGTGCGGGAAAGAACACTGAAGCTTTCTTT. Translating it yields CASSAGKNTEAFF. This chain links TRBV19 with TRBJ1-1; D not resolved. Germline loops: CDR1 LNHDA, CDR2 SQIVND (reference sequence). The CDR3 sequence is 13 residues long. V was pared by 5 bases and J by 1 base, with 8 bases between. Full variable domain (rest looked up from reference TRBV19 and TRBJ1-1): DGGITQSPKYLFRKEGQNVTLSCEQNLNHDAMYWYRQDPGQGLRLIYYSQIVNDFQKGDIAEGYSVSREKKESFPLTVTSAQKNPTAFYLCASSAGKNTEAFFGQGTRLTVV.

The V call is TRBV4-1, the J call TRBJ1-4; possibly TRBD1 for D (5 bases). This CDR3 comprises 16 residues. V lost 0 bases and J lost 8, with 16 bases in between. CDR1 is MGHRA and CDR2 is YSYEKL in the germline V gene. The CDR3 reads CASSQDGGGIGEKLFF. Written as DNA, the CDR3 is TGCGCCAGCAGCCAAGATGGGGGGGGAATAGGGGAAAAACTGTTTTTT.

This chain uses TRBV7-2 with TRBJ2-5; D may be TRBD2 (5 bases). The CDR3 contains 15 residues. Trimming took off 2 bases at V and 5 bases at J, with 15 bases between the two ends. CDR1 and CDR2 (germline): SGHTA, FQGNSA. The CDR3 bases are TGTGCCAGCAGCTTAATTCCGGGTTCGGGGGAGACCCAGTACTTC. It codes for CASSLIPGSGETQYF.

The chain couples TRBV7-2 to TRBJ1-4; tentative D call: TRBD1 (5 bases). The germline V gene has CDR1 SGHTA and CDR2 FQGNSA. CDR3 length: 16 residues. Trimming took 5 bases from V and 0 from J, leaving 13 bases between them. The DNA of the CDR3 is TGTGCCAGCAGCCTCGGGACTCCCGCAACTAATGAAAAACTGTTTTTT. Its protein product is CASSLGTPATNEKLFF.

This chain joins TRBV7-2 and TRBJ1-1, with TRBD1 matching 9 bases. V shed 4 bases, J shed 9 bases, and the junction held 3 bases outside the gene matches. Germline assignment: CDR1 SGHTA and CDR2 FQGNSA. The CDR3 is 12 residues long. The CDR3 is CASSSYRGQAFF. CDR3 coding DNA: TGTGCCAGCAGCTCATACAGGGGGCAAGCTTTCTTT.

The rearrangement joins TRBV5-1 to TRBJ1-1, with a possible D match to TRBD1 (5 bases). Germline V gene lookup returns CDR1 SGHRS and CDR2 YFSETQ. The V end was cut by 6 bases, the J end by 3 bases, with 12 bases between. The CDR3 spans 13 residues. In nucleotides, the CDR3 is TGCGCCAGCACACGGCAGGGAGACACTGAAGCTTTCTTT. Protein: CASTRQGDTEAFF.

The V gene is TRBV7-9, the J gene TRBJ2-3; perhaps TRBD2 as D (6 bases). There are 15 residues in the CDR3. Germline V CDR1 and CDR2: SEHNR, FQNEAQ (reference sequence). The V end lost 1 base, the J end lost 5 bases, and 13 bases lay between the germline ends. The CDR3 loop reads CASSLVGYGGDTQYF. The CDR3 bases are TGTGCCAGCAGCTTAGTGGGCTACGGGGGAGATACGCAGTATTTT. Filled out from reference TRBV7-9 and TRBJ2-3, the complete variable domain reads DTGVSQNPRHKITKRGQNVTFRCDPISEHNRLYWYRQTLGQGPEFLTYFQNEAQLEKSRLLSDRFSAERPKGSFSTLEIQRTEQGDSAMYLCASSLVGYGGDTQYFGPGTRLTVL.

The V call is TRBV28, the J call TRBJ2-7; D is unresolved. Germline loops: CDR1 MDHEN, CDR2 SYDVKM. V was pared by 4 bases and J by 2 bases, with 18 bases between. This CDR3 has 16 amino acids. The CDR3 spells CASSSPLDWPPYEQYF. Here the CDR3 DNA reads TGTGCCAGCAGTTCCCCCCTCGACTGGCCACCCTACGAGCAGTACTTC.

As regards this clone: Germline is not matched at one junction end, which may reflect a read error. This chain connects TRBV28 to TRBJ1-2; D is uncertain. The germline gives CDR1 MDHEN, CDR2 SYDVKM. This CDR3 has 14 amino acids. In nucleotides, the CDR3 is TGTGCCAGCACTTTAGGGATTTCGGGCCTCGGCTACACCTTC. Encoded protein: CASTLGISGLGYTF.

The V gene is TRBV4-3, the J gene TRBJ2-2, with D possibly called TRBD1 or TRBD2 (5 bases each). CDR3 length equals 15 residues. Trimming removed 0 bases at V and 5 bases at J, with 10 bases between. Per germline, CDR1 LGHNA and CDR2 YSLEER. CDR3 sequence: CASSQDRWGTGELFF. CDR3 bases: TGCGCCAGCAGCCAAGATCGTTGGGGGACCGGGGAGCTGTTTTTT.

The genes are TRBV6-1 and TRBJ2-5; D might be TRBD1 (6 bases). CDR3 size: 18 residues. Germline-derived CDR1 and CDR2 are MNHNS and SASEGT. The ends were cut back, 2 bases at V and 1 base at J, with 20 bases in the middle. DNA for the CDR3: TGTGCCAGCAGTGAAAATATAGGGTTTGGCAGGGGCCAAGAGACCCAGTACTTC. This gives the protein CASSENIGFGRGQETQYF.

This clone was recorded once. The J gene is TRBJ1-1, the V gene TRBV7-3; D remains unclear. The germline CDR1 and CDR2 sequences are SGHTA and FQGTGA. The CDR3 spans 13 residues. The V end lost 2 bases, the J end lost 0 bases, and 4 bases lay between the germline ends. CDR3 sequence (DNA): TGTGCCAGCAGCTTACTTATGAACACTGAAGCTTTCTTT. Its protein is CASSLLMNTEAFF.

This clone was seen more than once but under ten times. V gene TRBV9 combines with J gene TRBJ1-5; D ambiguous. Trimming took off 0 bases at V and 2 bases at J, with 6 bases between the two ends. Germline V lookup: CDR1 SGDLS, CDR2 YYNGEE. The CDR3 is made up of 14 amino acids. Here the CDR3 reads CASSVDHRNQPQHF. In DNA form, the CDR3 reads TGTGCCAGCAGCGTAGACCATCGCAATCAGCCCCAGCATTTT.

The gene calls are TRBV7-9 and TRBJ2-6; the D is unclear. V shed 5 bases and J shed 4 bases, with 12 bases lying between them. CDR1 SEHNR and CDR2 FQNEAQ come from the germline V gene (reference sequence). The CDR3 totals 15 residues. CDR3 protein: CASSRAESGANVLTF. In DNA form, the CDR3 reads TGTGCCAGCAGCCGAGCAGAGTCCGGGGCCAACGTCCTGACTTTC.

The rearrangement joins TRBV2 to TRBJ1-4; D may be TRBD1 (5 bases). The V end was cut by 6 bases, the J end by 0 bases, with 11 bases between. The germline gives CDR1 SNHLY, CDR2 FYNNEI. The CDR3 covers 15 residues. The CDR3 nucleotides read TGTGCCAGCAGCAGGGCTCTGGCAACTAATGAAAAACTGTTTTTT. Protein: CASSRALATNEKLFF.

The rearrangement uses TRBV11-3 and TRBJ2-3, with 12 bases fitting TRBD2. CDR1 is SGHNT and CDR2 is YENEEA in the germline V gene. CDR3 length: 15 residues. The V gene end was trimmed by 4 bases and the J gene end by 4 bases; junction bases not matched to a gene: 3. The CDR3 region has the DNA TGTGCCAGCAGCTCTAGCGGGGGGGCCTCAGATACGCAGTATTTT. It encodes CASSSSGGASDTQYF.

The gene calls are TRBV27 and TRBJ1-2; D remains ambiguous. Germline lookup yields CDR1 MNHEY and CDR2 SMNVEV (reference sequence). Trimming stripped 0 bases from V and 1 base from J, with 9 bases between. This CDR3 spans 15 amino acids. The CDR3 DNA is TGTGCCAGCAGTTTATCATCCAGACTTAACTATGGCTACACCTTC. It specifies CASSLSSRLNYGYTF.

The chain couples TRBV28 to TRBJ1-4; D not certain. The CDR3 length is 17 residues. Germline loops: CDR1 MDHEN, CDR2 SYDVKM. The germline V and J ends were trimmed by 6 bases and 4 bases, with 21 bases remaining between them. CDR3 nucleotides: TGTGCCAGCAGCTACGACGCACCCCGGACCCTTAATGAAAAACTGTTTTTT. Translation gives CASSYDAPRTLNEKLFF.

This chain joins TRBV7-8 and TRBJ2-5; 7 bases agree with TRBD2. The germline V gene encodes CDR1 SGHVS and CDR2 FQNEAQ. The CDR3 runs to 15 residues. With V trimmed by 5 bases and J by 5 bases, 11 bases remained unmatched. CDR3 nucleotide sequence: TGTGCCAGCAGCCAACCGGGAGGCCTGGAGGAGACCCAGTACTTC. Protein product: CASSQPGGLEETQYF.

This clone was recorded only once. The V gene is TRBV5-1, the J gene TRBJ1-1, with D maybe TRBD1 (5 bases). This CDR3 region has 14 residues. V was pared by 5 bases and J by 5 bases, with 16 bases between. Germline V gene lookup returns CDR1 SGHRS and CDR2 YFSETQ. CDR3 protein: CASSNVNQGTEAFF. The CDR3 DNA follows: TGCGCCAGCAGTAACGTTAACCAGGGTACTGAAGCTTTCTTT. The full variable domain, rest sourced from reference TRBV5-1 and TRBJ1-1, is KAGVTQTPRYLIKTRGQQVTLSCSPISGHRSVSWYQQTPGQGLQFLFEYFSETQRNKGNFPGRFSGRQFSNSRSEMNVSTLELGDSALYLCASSNVNQGTEAFFGQGTRLTVV.

CDR3 amino acids: CASSLVQGGKETQYF. CDR3 nucleotides: TGTGCCAGCAGCTTAGTACAGGGGGGGAAGGAGACCCAGTACTTC. This chain connects TRBV7-9 to TRBJ2-5; a weak D match, TRBD1 (8 bases). Germline-derived CDR1 and CDR2 are SEHNR and FQNEAQ (reference sequence). This CDR3 contains 15 residues. V shed 1 base and J shed 5 bases, with 14 bases lying between them.

To note about this clone: This same CDR3 is encoded by further DNA sequences in the sample. The chain carries TRBV7-2 and TRBJ1-3; D gene ambiguous. V lost 1 base to trimming and J lost 4 bases, with 11 bases between them. The CDR3 consists of 15 residues. The germline V gene has CDR1 SGHTA and CDR2 FQGNSA. CDR3 DNA: TGTGCCAGCAGCTTAGGGGCCAGCTCAGGAAACACCATATATTTT. Amino acids: CASSLGASSGNTIYF.

The chain carries TRBV5-4 and TRBJ1-3; D not resolved. CDR3 length equals 16 residues. Germline-derived CDR1 and CDR2 are SGHNT and YYREEE (reference sequence). Trimming left V 0 bases short and J 1 base short, with 11 bases between. This CDR3 is CASSLDTLDSGNTIYF. The DNA for the CDR3 is TGTGCCAGCAGCTTGGACACCCTAGATTCTGGAAACACCATATATTTT.

The chain employs TRBV19 and TRBJ2-2; 7 bases agree with TRBD1. With 7 bases clipped from V and 3 bases from J, the junction kept 5 bases outside the gene matches. CDR3 length equals 14 residues. Germline assignment: CDR1 LNHDA and CDR2 SQIVND (reference sequence). The CDR3 DNA follows: TGTGCCAGTACCGGACAGGTCCACACCGGGGAGCTGTTTTTT. Its protein product is CASTGQVHTGELFF. The variable domain in full, completed from reference TRBV19 and TRBJ2-2, reads DGGITQSPKYLFRKEGQNVTLSCEQNLNHDAMYWYRQDPGQGLRLIYYSQIVNDFQKGDIAEGYSVSREKKESFPLTVTSAQKNPTAFYLCASTGQVHTGELFFGEGSRLTVL.

The chain has TRBV6-4 and TRBJ1-2, with TRBD1 identical over 8 bases. Germline CDR1 is MRHNA and CDR2 is SNTAGT. Germline trimming cut 8 bases from V and 4 bases from J; bases unmatched to any gene: 9. CDR3 length equals 14 residues. For the CDR3, the DNA is TGTGCCAGCTCCCAAGATGACAGGGGCTATGGCTACACCTTC. Residues: CASSQDDRGYGYTF.

CDR3 DNA sequence: TGTGCCAGCAGCGACCCTCCCATTGGGGAGCAGTACTTC. It codes for CASSDPPIGEQYF. The genes are TRBV14 and TRBJ2-7; D remains ambiguous. Germline CDR1 reads SGHDN; CDR2 reads FVKESK. V lost 5 bases and J lost 7, with 15 bases in between. CDR3 length: 13 residues.

This chain connects TRBV13 to TRBJ1-5, with TRBD1 matching 7 bases. The germline CDR1 and CDR2 sequences are PRHDT and FYEKMQ (reference sequence). The CDR3 loop spans 14 amino acids. Trimming at V came to 0 bases and at J to 4 bases, leaving 0 bases not matched to a gene. CDR3: CASSLGRGNQPQHF. CDR3 coding DNA: TGTGCCAGCAGCTTAGGCAGGGGGAATCAGCCCCAGCATTTT.